This TCR beta chain was captured by sequencing in a study of a mutant IDH1 vaccine in newly diagnosed glioma. Overall study: Radiotherapy alone preceded vaccination by 4-6 weeks; alternatively, vaccination started with temozolomide cycles.

Time point noted: week 47, end of study. With topical imiquimod, each dose of the vaccine consisted of 300 ug of mutant IDH1 20-mer peptide. Concerning this clone: The antigen remains undetermined.

The germline gives CDR1 MGHRA, CDR2 YSYEKL. The CDR3 is 15 residues long. V was pared by 1 base and J by 4 bases, with 14 bases between. The repertoire was sequenced with immunoSEQ multiplex PCR; TCRdb's copy has only in-frame clones and lacks some. The sample lists tens of thousands of clones; 70% to 90% were seen once. Broader study findings: Pseudoprogression seemed unlinked to shifts in top peripheral T cell clonotypes.

The source material was PBMCs, sampled from a glioma patient whose treatment included an IDH1 peptide vaccine. The clonotype was recovered from a man in his forties or fifties with glioma. The V call is TRBV4-1, the J call TRBJ2-7; D is uncertain. This CDR3 reads CASSQVVQRVYEQYF. In DNA, the CDR3 is TGCGCCAGCAGCCAAGTCGTACAGAGAGTTTACGAGCAGTACTTC.